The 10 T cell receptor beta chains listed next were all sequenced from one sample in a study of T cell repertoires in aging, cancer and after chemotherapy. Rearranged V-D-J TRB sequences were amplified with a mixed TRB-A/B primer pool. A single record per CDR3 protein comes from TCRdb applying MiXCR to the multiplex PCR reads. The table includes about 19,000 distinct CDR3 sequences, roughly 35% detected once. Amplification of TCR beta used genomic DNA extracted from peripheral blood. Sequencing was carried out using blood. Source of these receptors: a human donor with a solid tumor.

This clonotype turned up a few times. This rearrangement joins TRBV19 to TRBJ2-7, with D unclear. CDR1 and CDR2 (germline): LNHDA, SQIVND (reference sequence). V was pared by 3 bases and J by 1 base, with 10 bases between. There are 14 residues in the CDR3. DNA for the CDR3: TGTGCCAGTAGTATCAGCTTGGAATCCTACGAGCAGTACTTC. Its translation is CASSISLESYEQYF.

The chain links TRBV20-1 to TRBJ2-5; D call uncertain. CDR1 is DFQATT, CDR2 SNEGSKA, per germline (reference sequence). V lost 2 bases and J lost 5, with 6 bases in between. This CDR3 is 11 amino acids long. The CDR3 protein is CSARPAETQYF. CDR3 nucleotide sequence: TGCAGTGCTAGACCTGCTGAGACCCAGTACTTC.

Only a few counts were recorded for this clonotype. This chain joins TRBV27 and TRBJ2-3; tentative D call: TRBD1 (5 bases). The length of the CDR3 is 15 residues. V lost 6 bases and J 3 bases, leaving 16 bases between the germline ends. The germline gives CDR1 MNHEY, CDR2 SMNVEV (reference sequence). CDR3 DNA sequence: TGTGCCAGCAGATCAGGGTTTAGTAGAACAGATACGCAGTATTTT. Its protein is CASRSGFSRTDTQYF.

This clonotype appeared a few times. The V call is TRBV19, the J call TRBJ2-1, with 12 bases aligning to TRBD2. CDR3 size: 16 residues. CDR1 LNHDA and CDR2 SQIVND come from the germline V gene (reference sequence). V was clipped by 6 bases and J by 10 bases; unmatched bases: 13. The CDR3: CASSPASSGRVREQFF. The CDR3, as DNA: TGTGCCAGTAGCCCAGCCTCTAGCGGGAGGGTCCGCGAGCAGTTCTTC.

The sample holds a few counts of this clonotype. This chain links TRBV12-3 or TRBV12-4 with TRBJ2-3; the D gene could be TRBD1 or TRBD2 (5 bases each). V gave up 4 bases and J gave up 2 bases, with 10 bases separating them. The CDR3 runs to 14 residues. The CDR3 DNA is TGTGCCAGCAGTTGGGGCGGGTTCACAGATACGCAGTATTTT. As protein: CASSWGGFTDTQYF.

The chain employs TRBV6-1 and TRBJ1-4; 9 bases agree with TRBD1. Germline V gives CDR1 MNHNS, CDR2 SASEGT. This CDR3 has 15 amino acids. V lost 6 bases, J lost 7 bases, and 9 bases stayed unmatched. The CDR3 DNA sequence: TGTGCCAGCAGGGACAGGGGAGGGACGGCTGAAAAACTGTTTTTT. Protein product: CASRDRGGTAEKLFF.

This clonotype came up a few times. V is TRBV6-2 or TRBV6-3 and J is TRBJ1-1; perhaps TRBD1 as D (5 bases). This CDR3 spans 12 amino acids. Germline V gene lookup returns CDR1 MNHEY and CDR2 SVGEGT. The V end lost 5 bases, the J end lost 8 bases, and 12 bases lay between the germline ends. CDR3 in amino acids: CASSEGRSEAFF. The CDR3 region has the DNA TGTGCCAGCAGTGAGGGACGGTCGGAAGCTTTCTTT.

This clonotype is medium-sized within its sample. The CDR3 coding sequence is TGCAGCGCTGTCCCCATAACGAGTGGCTACACCTTC. Translated, it gives CSAVPITSGYTF. This rearrangement joins TRBV29-1 to TRBJ1-2, with D unresolved. V was pared by 7 bases and J by 7 bases, with 16 bases between. The CDR3 has 12 amino acids. Germline V gene lookup returns CDR1 SQVTM and CDR2 ANQGSEA.

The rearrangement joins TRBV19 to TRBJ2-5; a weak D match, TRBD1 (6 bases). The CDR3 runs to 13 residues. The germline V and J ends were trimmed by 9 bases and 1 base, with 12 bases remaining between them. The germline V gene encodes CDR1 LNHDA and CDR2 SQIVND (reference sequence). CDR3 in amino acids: CASSYRVQETQYF. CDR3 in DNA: TGTGCCAGCAGCTACAGGGTCCAAGAGACCCAGTACTTC.

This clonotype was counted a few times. For the CDR3, the DNA is TGTGCCTGGAGCCGACAGGGATGGGAGACCCAGTACTTC. Protein product: CAWSRQGWETQYF. The chain recombines TRBV30 with TRBJ2-5, with 7 bases aligning to TRBD1. The trim removed 3 bases at V and 5 bases at J, leaving 6 bases unmatched. Germline CDR1 reads GTSNPN; CDR2 reads SVGIG (reference sequence). CDR3 length: 13 amino acids.